Each of the 17 T cell receptor beta chains below was sequenced from the same sample in a study of human T cells and chemical hapten exposure. Using its own MiXCR run on the RACE reads, TCRdb lists one record per CDR3 protein. Of 300,000 to 450,000 distinct CDR3 sequences listed, approximately 5.1% were seen once; the top ten hold approximately 2.8%. Indicated time point: pre-sensitization, week 0. As for treatment: therapeutic diphenylcyclopropenone sensitization with weekly scalp DPC. The specimen was whole blood, collected in connection with sensitization to the hapten diphenylcyclopropenone (DPC). Receptors were obtained from a woman aged 45-60 years with alopecia areata. Some clones in this sample may be carry-over from other donors' samples.

This clonotype was seen repeatedly, ten times or more. The genes are TRBV12-3 or TRBV12-4 and TRBJ1-2, with 7 bases lining up with TRBD1. The ends lost 5 bases at V and 2 bases at J; junction bases unmatched: 5. The CDR3 has 14 residues. DNA of the CDR3: TGTGCCAGCAGTCCAGGGGGTGTAAACTATGGCTACACCTTC. Translating it yields CASSPGGVNYGYTF.

This clonotype has only a few counts. The V call is TRBV29-1, the J call TRBJ1-1; D not certain. Per germline, CDR1 SQVTM and CDR2 ANQGSEA. V lost 4 bases, J lost 3 bases, and 9 bases lay in between. The CDR3 consists of 12 residues. The CDR3, as DNA: TGCAGCGTTGTAGGAACTGACACTGAAGCTTTCTTT. It specifies CSVVGTDTEAFF.

The chain carries TRBV6-2 or TRBV6-3 and TRBJ2-7; 9 nucleotides align to TRBD2. V trimming: 6 bases; J trimming: 0 bases; junction bases outside the gene matches: 3. Per germline, CDR1 MNHEY and CDR2 SVGEGT. This CDR3 has 14 residues. CDR3 sequence (DNA): TGTGCCAGCAGGAGACTAGCGGTCTCCTACGAGCAGTACTTC. Amino acids: CASRRLAVSYEQYF.

This clonotype has at least ten counts. The genes are TRBV6-5 and TRBJ2-7; 9 bases fit TRBD2. CDR3 length: 18 residues. The junction had 13 bases not matched to a gene; V was cut back by 0 bases and J by 4 bases. Germline V gene sequence: CDR1 MNHEY, CDR2 SVGAGI. CDR3 sequence (DNA): TGTGCCAGCAGTTACTCGATCCCCGGGTCTAGCGGGATATACGAGCAGTACTTC. It yields the protein CASSYSIPGSSGIYEQYF.

This clonotype was observed many times. The J gene is TRBJ2-5, the V gene TRBV9, with TRBD1 matching 8 bases. This CDR3 comprises 15 residues. The V segment lost 4 bases and the J segment 5 bases; nucleotides outside the gene matches: 10. The germline V gene encodes CDR1 SGDLS and CDR2 YYNGEE. CDR3 protein: CASSLRTGRAETQYF. CDR3 bases: TGTGCCAGCAGCCTAAGGACAGGGAGAGCGGAGACCCAGTACTTC.

This clonotype was seen many times. The chain joins TRBV20-1 to TRBJ2-7; 8 positions match TRBD2. The germline V gene has CDR1 DFQATT and CDR2 SNEGSKA (reference sequence). There are 15 residues in the CDR3. After removal of 3 bases from V and 4 bases from J, the junction contained 11 bases not matched to a gene. The CDR3 DNA sequence: TGCAGTGCTAGTCCAGAGGACGGGAGGGTTTACGAGCAGTACTTC. Residues: CSASPEDGRVYEQYF.

The CDR3 region is CASSLEGLAAVIYEQYF. CDR3 sequence (DNA): TGTGCCAGCAGTTTAGAAGGACTAGCAGCGGTGATCTACGAGCAGTACTTC. The rearrangement joins TRBV12-3 or TRBV12-4 to TRBJ2-7; 8 positions agree with TRBD2. The CDR3 contains 17 residues. V lost 1 base to trimming and J lost 3 bases; unmatched junction nucleotides: 11.

This clonotype has only a few counts. J is TRBJ1-4 and V is TRBV7-9, with 9 bases aligning to TRBD1. There are 15 residues in the CDR3. The germline CDR1 and CDR2 sequences are SEHNR and FQNEAQ (reference sequence). Trimming at V came to 4 bases and at J to 4 bases, leaving 4 bases not matched to a gene. The CDR3 loop is CASSSRGQGNEKLFF. The CDR3 nucleotides read TGTGCCAGCAGCTCGAGGGGACAGGGTAATGAAAAACTGTTTTTT.

In its sample, this clonotype was seen a few times. J is TRBJ1-4 and V is TRBV5-1; 7 bases map to TRBD1. The J segment lost 4 bases and the V segment lost 0 bases, leaving 6 bases of the junction unmatched. Germline lookup yields CDR1 SGHRS and CDR2 YFSETQ. This CDR3 has 16 residues. The CDR3 DNA sequence: TGCGCCAGCAGCTTGGTCCCGGGACAGTATAATGAAAAACTGTTTTTT. Translated, it gives CASSLVPGQYNEKLFF.

The sample holds a few counts of this clonotype. The V and J genes are TRBV6-6 and TRBJ1-4; possibly TRBD1 for D (6 bases). Germline lookup yields CDR1 MNHNY and CDR2 SVGAGI (reference sequence). Trimming cost V 8 bases and J 2 bases, with 18 bases left between them. This CDR3 contains 16 residues. CDR3 sequence: CASATVGGRTNEKLFF. CDR3 coding DNA: TGTGCCAGCGCAACGGTGGGGGGGCGGACTAATGAAAAACTGTTTTTT.

This clonotype was counted at least ten times. The chain is built from TRBV9 and TRBJ1-1; D may be TRBD1 (5 bases). The CDR3 covers 13 residues. V was shortened by 4 bases and J by 4 bases, with 11 bases between the two germline ends. The germline V gene has CDR1 SGDLS and CDR2 YYNGEE. CDR3 DNA sequence: TGTGCCAGCAGCCCGCGGGGGTCCACTGAAGCTTTCTTT. As protein: CASSPRGSTEAFF.

This clonotype showed up many times. This sequence joins TRBV2 and TRBJ2-1, with no clear D. Looked up from germline, CDR1 is SNHLY and CDR2 is FYNNEI. Trimming took 6 bases from V and 5 from J, leaving 14 bases between them. This CDR3 is built from 14 residues. CDR3 loop: CASRREVTHNEQFF. In DNA, the CDR3 is TGTGCCAGCAGAAGGGAAGTAACGCACAATGAGCAGTTCTTC.

This clonotype was observed at least ten times. The chain combines TRBV24-1 with TRBJ2-1, with 8 positions matching TRBD1. V lost 3 bases and J lost 6; bases outside the gene matches: 9. The germline V gene encodes CDR1 KGHDR and CDR2 SFDVKD. CDR3 length: 16 residues. CDR3 loop: CATSDPQGATGNEQFF. CDR3 bases: TGTGCCACCAGTGATCCTCAGGGGGCCACGGGCAATGAGCAGTTCTTC.

This clonotype was observed at least ten times. This chain connects TRBV7-6 to TRBJ2-1, with D uncertain. Germline CDR1 reads SGHVS; CDR2 reads FNYEAQ. V lost 3 bases to trimming and J lost 1 base, with 13 bases between them. CDR3 size: 16 residues. CDR3 loop: CASSLGWKGSYNEQFF. The CDR3 nucleotides are TGTGCCAGCAGCTTGGGGTGGAAGGGATCCTACAATGAGCAGTTCTTC.

Worth noting for this clonotype: A much larger clone sits a single nucleotide away, making a read error possible. Lacking the conserved final phenylalanine or tryptophan, this CDR3 likely reflects a read error. The J gene is TRBJ1-1, the V gene TRBV6-5; TRBD1 agrees at 7 bases. The germline CDR1 and CDR2 sequences are MNHEY and SVGAGI. The CDR3 loop spans 15 amino acids. V shed 0 bases, J shed 1 base, and the junction held 2 bases outside the gene matches. In DNA, the CDR3 is TGTGCCAGCAGTTACTCGACAGGGTCGAACACTGAAGCTTTCTAT. Translated: CASSYSTGSNTEAFY.

This clonotype was recorded many times. The rearrangement uses TRBV2 and TRBJ2-3; 7 bases map to TRBD2. Germline assignment: CDR1 SNHLY and CDR2 FYNNEI. V lost 6 bases, J lost 6 bases, and 6 bases stayed unmatched. The CDR3 totals 13 residues. The CDR3 sequence: CASSRGVRDTQYF. Here the CDR3 DNA reads TGTGCCAGCAGCCGGGGGGTCCGGGATACGCAGTATTTT.

This clonotype was counted only a few times. This chain uses TRBV29-1 with TRBJ1-1, with 7 nucleotides matching TRBD1. CDR3 length: 14 amino acids. The ends lost 8 bases at V and 3 bases at J; junction bases unmatched: 12. In germline, CDR1 is SQVTM, CDR2 ANQGSEA. CDR3 protein: CSSRTGKTDTEAFF. The CDR3 DNA reads TGCAGCTCAAGGACAGGTAAGACGGACACTGAAGCTTTCTTT.